This TCR beta chain was captured by sequencing in a study of T cells in Graves' hyperthyroidism and ophthalmopathy. Study-wide background: The blood sample was taken at first diagnosis, before treatment began.

For ophthalmopathy patients, the Clinical Activity Score was at least 3 and the NOSPECS grade at least 4; duration was under 3 months. CDR1 is ENHRY and CDR2 is SYGVKD in the germline V gene. V lost 3 bases, J lost 3 bases, and 7 bases lay in between. The CDR3 length is 13 residues. TCR beta CDR3 regions were amplified from RNA transcripts. Primed by the HTBI set, a first-round RT-PCR was run on the TCR CDR3. TCRdb reprocessed the multiplex PCR reads with MiXCR, giving one entry per CDR3 protein. The sample includes 490,000 or so distinct CDR3 sequences, about 16% of them seen just once. The sequencing input was blood. This TCR derives from a woman in her thirties with Graves' ophthalmopathy. The V gene is TRBV10-3, the J gene TRBJ2-3; D not resolved. This chain's CDR3 is CAISDPGTDTQYF. CDR3 DNA sequence: TGTGCCATCAGTGACCCCGGGACAGATACGCAGTATTTT.